This passage covers 32 T cell receptor beta chains from one sample sequenced in a study of tissue T cells after allogeneic stem cell transplantation. Assay used: immunoSEQ multiplex PCR; TCRdb lists only in-frame clones, some missing. The table includes about 20,000 clones, about two thirds detected once. The sample consisted of spleen. The origin of the receptors is a female BALB/c mouse in good health. Mouse MHC haplotype: H2-d.

Turning to this clone: All gene names here are mouse names. The read ends 1 residue before the CDR3 terminus; that terminus is restored from the germline J gene. The genes are TRBV13-2 and TRBJ2-4, with unresolved D. The CDR3 totals 13 residues. The germline CDR1 and CDR2 sequences are NNHNN and SYGAGS (reference sequence). V lost 4 bases to trimming and J lost 3 bases, with 9 bases between them. CDR3 sequence reads: CASGLRGQNTLYF. CDR3 DNA, as far as it was read: TGTGCCAGCGGTCTCCGGGGACAAAACACCTTGTAC.

About this clone: Gene names and germline refer to mouse. The read gets to within 1 residue of the CDR3 end, and the germline J gene fills in the rest. The V and J genes are TRBV2 and TRBJ2-5; D could derive from TRBD1 or TRBD2 (5 bases each). Germline V gives CDR1 LGHNA, CDR2 YSYQKL. The CDR3 runs 15 residues. With 0 bases removed from V and 2 bases from J, the gap between germline ends came to 9 bases. CDR3 DNA, as far as it was read: TGTGCCAGCAGCCAAGAATCGGGGCTCCAAGACACCCAGTAC. Translation gives CASSQESGLQDTQY. From start to end, the CDR3 is CASSQESGLQDTQYF.

To note about this clone: Genes and germline are mouse. The CDR3 end lies 1 residue beyond the end of the read and is filled in from the germline J gene. The identical CDR3 is also encoded by other nucleotide sequences in the sample. The genes are TRBV19 and TRBJ2-4; the D is unclear. Between the trimmed V and J ends, which lost 0 bases and 1 base, there was a span of 6 bases. The CDR3 contains 14 residues. The germline gives CDR1 FNHDT, CDR2 SITEND (reference sequence). The sequenced part of the CDR3 DNA is TGTGCCAGCAGTATAGGGGGTGGTCAAAACACCTTGTAC. Protein product: CASSIGGGQNTLY. The entire CDR3 protein reads CASSIGGGQNTLYF. Together with reference TRBV19 and TRBJ2-4, the CDR3 gives the full variable domain: GGIITQTPKFLIGQEGQKLTLKCQQNFNHDTMYWYRQDSGKGLRLIYYSITENDLQKGDLSEGYDASREKKSSFSLTVTSAQKNEMAVFLCASSIGGGQNTLYFGAGTRLSVL.

This clone was seen a few times. The gene symbols are mouse symbols. The sequence runs out 1 residue before the end of the CDR3; the remainder is reconstructed from the germline J gene. This sequence joins TRBV29 and TRBJ1-5; perhaps TRBD1 as D (6 bases). Trimming stripped 4 bases from V and 3 bases from J, with 13 bases between. The length of the CDR3 is 15 residues. CDR1 and CDR2 (germline): MSHET, SYDVDS. The CDR3 spells CASSSHREGNQAPLF. CDR3 DNA, as far as it was read: TGTGCTAGCAGTTCCCACAGGGAGGGCAACCAGGCTCCGCTT.

There are a few counts of this clone. Genes and germline are mouse. The read ends 1 residue before the CDR3 terminus; that terminus is restored from the germline J gene. The rearrangement joins TRBV13-2 to TRBJ2-7, with D possibly TRBD1 on 5 matching bases. The length of the CDR3 is 14 residues. Per the germline V gene, CDR1 is NNHNN and CDR2 is SYGAGS (reference sequence). Trimming removed 1 base from V and 0 bases from J, with 8 bases in between. Incomplete CDR3 DNA: TGTGCCAGCGGTGATCGACAGAGCTCCTATGAACAGTAC. Translation: CASGDRQSSYEQY. From start to end, the CDR3 is CASGDRQSSYEQYF.

This clone was observed a single time. Germline and genes here are mouse. The read is 1 residue too short to cover the CDR3 end, so that end is filled in from the germline J gene. V is TRBV17 and J is TRBJ2-5; D is perhaps TRBD2 (7 bases). Germline lookup yields CDR1 MNHDT and CDR2 YYDKIL. CDR3 size: 15 residues. Trimming shortened V by 3 bases and J by 2 bases, and 12 bases separated the two germline ends. CDR3 bases read: TGTGCTAGCAGTAGTGAGGGGGGCTTCCAAGACACCCAGTAC. Its protein product is CASSSEGGFQDTQY. The complete CDR3 reads CASSSEGGFQDTQYF.

A remark on this clone: Gene names refer to mouse genes. The CDR3 end falls 1 residue outside the read, so it is completed with the germline J gene. This sequence joins TRBV19 and TRBJ2-5; 9 nucleotides line up with TRBD2. V lost 2 bases and J lost 0; bases outside the gene matches: 4. The CDR3 contains 16 residues. Germline V gene lookup returns CDR1 FNHDT and CDR2 SITEND (reference sequence). Incomplete CDR3 DNA: TGTGCCAGCAGTATGAGACTGGGGGTTAACCAAGACACCCAGTAC. Translating it yields CASSMRLGVNQDTQY. The entire CDR3 reads CASSMRLGVNQDTQYF.

Worth noting for this clone: Any gene name here is a mouse gene name. The read ends 1 residue early relative to the CDR3; the germline J gene fills the gap. The V and J genes are TRBV13-3 and TRBJ1-4; TRBD1 matches at 8 bases. This CDR3 is 15 amino acids long. Trimming took 7 bases from V and 2 from J; bases not matched to a gene: 7. Per the germline V gene, CDR1 is NNHDY and CDR2 is SYVADS. The CDR3 protein is CASSDRERSNERLFF. The sequenced CDR3 bases are TGTGCCAGCTCGGACAGGGAGAGATCCAACGAAAGATTATTT.

Concerning this clone: Genes and germline come from the mouse. Read data end 1 residue before the CDR3 end; the end is taken from the germline J gene. The chain uses TRBV1 and TRBJ1-3, with 8 bases that match TRBD1. This CDR3 has 14 amino acids. The V segment lost 3 bases and the J segment 2 bases; nucleotides outside the gene matches: 0. CDR1 is NSQYPW and CDR2 is LRSPGD in the germline V gene (reference sequence). The covered CDR3 bases are TGCACCTGCAGTGCGACAGGGGCTGGAAATACGCTCTAT. It yields the protein CTCSATGAGNTLY. The complete CDR3 sequence is CTCSATGAGNTLYF.

For this clone: Gene names denote mouse genes. The sequence runs out 1 residue before the end of the CDR3; the remainder is reconstructed from the germline J gene. The chain joins TRBV3 to TRBJ2-2; 7 bases are a match to TRBD2. This CDR3 comprises 15 residues. With 3 bases clipped from V and 2 bases from J, the junction kept 3 bases outside the gene matches. CDR1 and CDR2 from the germline V gene are SNHLY and FYNGKV (reference sequence). The DNA read from the CDR3 is TGTGCCAGCAGCTTCGGACTGGAGAACACCGGGCAGCTCTAC. Translation: CASSFGLENTGQLY. The complete CDR3 reads CASSFGLENTGQLYF.

Points on this clone: Gene names are mouse gene names. From the germline J gene comes the end of the CDR3, since the read stops 1 residue before it. The chain links TRBV19 to TRBJ1-1; a possible D gene is TRBD1 (5 bases). The CDR3 is 14 residues long. The germline V gene has CDR1 FNHDT and CDR2 SITEND (reference sequence). Deletions cut 2 bases from V and 0 bases from J, with 8 bases between. The covered CDR3 bases are TGTGCCAGCAGTATGTGGGGGGCAAACACAGAAGTCTTC. Its protein is CASSMWGANTEVF. Given in full, the CDR3 is CASSMWGANTEVFF. Drawing the rest from reference TRBV19 and TRBJ1-1, the complete variable domain is GGIITQTPKFLIGQEGQKLTLKCQQNFNHDTMYWYRQDSGKGLRLIYYSITENDLQKGDLSEGYDASREKKSSFSLTVTSAQKNEMAVFLCASSMWGANTEVFFGKGTRLTVV.

As for this clone: Gene names and germline refer to mouse. The CDR3 is cut off 1 residue early in the read; its end comes from the germline J gene. The chain recombines TRBV2 with TRBJ1-3, with D maybe TRBD1 (5 bases). V was shortened by 0 bases and J by 2 bases, with 8 bases between the two germline ends. The CDR3 runs 15 residues. The germline CDR1 and CDR2 sequences are LGHNA and YSYQKL. CDR3 loop: CASSQDLRAGNTLYF. The covered CDR3 bases are TGTGCCAGCAGCCAAGACCTCAGGGCTGGAAATACGCTCTAT.

With respect to this clone: Genes here carry mouse names. The CDR3 extends 1 residue past the end of the read, so its final part is completed from the germline J gene. The rearrangement links TRBV19 to TRBJ1-1, with a weak D call TRBD1 (5 bases). The length of the CDR3 is 13 residues. Deletions cut 2 bases from V and 5 bases from J, with 10 bases between. Germline lookup yields CDR1 FNHDT and CDR2 SITEND (reference sequence). The sequenced CDR3 bases are TGTGCCAGCAGTATTCGCGGGGGGACAGAAGTCTTC. Translation gives CASSIRGGTEVF. The entire CDR3 reads CASSIRGGTEVFF.

Concerning this clone: Gene and germline names: mouse. The read halts 1 residue ahead of the CDR3 end, with the missing end drawn from the germline J gene. This chain uses TRBV13-2 with TRBJ2-4, with 11 bases matching TRBD1. CDR3 length equals 17 residues. CDR1 is NNHNN and CDR2 is SYGAGS in the germline V gene (reference sequence). V shed 0 bases and J 2 bases; nucleotides not matched to a gene: 5. CDR3 protein: CASGDAWTGGLQNTLYF. CDR3 bases read: TGTGCCAGCGGTGATGCTTGGACAGGGGGCCTTCAAAACACCTTGTAC.

Notes on this clone: Germline and genes: mouse. The CDR3 end falls 1 residue outside the read, so it is completed with the germline J gene. The rearrangement joins TRBV13-1 to TRBJ2-5; 9 bases agree with TRBD1. CDR1 and CDR2 (germline): NSHNY, SYGAGN. Trimming took 5 bases from V and 6 from J; bases not matched to a gene: 1. The CDR3 consists of 12 residues. The CDR3 bases that were read are TGTGCCAGCAGAGACAGGGGGGACACCCAGTAC. This encodes CASRDRGDTQY. The CDR3, in full, reads CASRDRGDTQYF.

A word on this clone: Here the gene names and germline are mouse. The DNA ends 1 residue before the CDR3 does, and the rest of the CDR3 is filled in from the germline J gene. The chain is built from TRBV20 and TRBJ2-3; TRBD2 aligns across 8 bases. The CDR3 is 15 residues long. With V trimmed by 1 base and J by 0 bases, 3 bases remained unmatched. Germline CDR1 is GFQATS and CDR2 is STVNSAI. CDR3 loop: CGARVLGGSAETLYF. The sequenced CDR3 bases are TGTGGTGCTAGGGTCCTGGGGGGTAGTGCAGAAACGCTGTAT.

Regarding this clone: Here the gene names and germline are mouse. Read coverage stops 1 residue before the CDR3 terminus; the germline J gene supplies the remainder. V is TRBV15 and J is TRBJ1-6; the D gene is possibly TRBD1 (6 bases). TRBJ1-6 falls under the ORF class, with uncertain function. Germline-derived CDR1 and CDR2 are SGHND and FRSKSL. The CDR3 covers 14 residues. Trimming shortened V by 5 bases and J by 7 bases, and 12 bases separated the two germline ends. The sequenced part of the CDR3 DNA is TGTGCCAGCAGTCAGGGGAGGGAGAATTCGCCCCTCTAC. Amino acids: CASSQGRENSPLY. The CDR3 in full is CASSQGRENSPLYF.

About this clone itself: Gene names and germline match the mouse. Sequencing ends 1 residue short of the CDR3 end; the germline J gene provides the rest. The genes are TRBV19 and TRBJ2-4; 11 bases are shared with TRBD2. Germline V lookup: CDR1 FNHDT, CDR2 SITEND (reference sequence). The CDR3 sequence is 16 residues long. With V trimmed by 4 bases and J by 3 bases, 7 bases remained unmatched. The CDR3 spells CASSLDWGDLQNTLYF. The sequenced part of the CDR3 DNA is TGTGCCAGCAGTTTGGACTGGGGGGATTTACAAAACACCTTGTAC.

On this clone: Gene names and germline refer to mouse. The read ends 1 residue early relative to the CDR3; the germline J gene fills the gap. The genes are TRBV5 and TRBJ2-7; possibly TRBD1 for D (7 bases). Trimming left V 0 bases short and J 6 bases short, with 9 bases between. The CDR3 is 13 residues long. Germline CDR1 reads LGHNA; CDR2 reads YNLKQL (reference sequence). CDR3 sequence reads: CASSQDKGAEQYF. CDR3 DNA, as far as it was read: TGTGCCAGCAGCCAAGATAAGGGGGCTGAACAGTAC.

Turning to this clone: The genes and germline here are from mouse. The read halts 1 residue ahead of the CDR3 end, with the missing end drawn from the germline J gene. The rearrangement links TRBV5 to TRBJ2-7; the D is unclear. The germline gives CDR1 LGHNA, CDR2 YNLKQL (reference sequence). Trimming pared 0 bases from V and 0 bases from J, leaving 3 bases between. The CDR3 is made up of 13 amino acids. The chain's CDR3 is CASSQDSSYEQYF. Incomplete CDR3 DNA: TGTGCCAGCAGCCAAGACAGCTCCTATGAACAGTAC.

Comments on this clone: Gene names denote mouse genes. Read coverage stops 1 residue before the CDR3 terminus; the germline J gene supplies the remainder. The rearrangement links TRBV31 to TRBJ1-2; maybe TRBD1 (5 bases). The CDR3 consists of 14 residues. The V gene lost 0 bases and the J gene lost 3 bases, with 11 bases spanning the gap. The germline CDR1 and CDR2 sequences are GKSSPN and SITVG. CDR3 protein: CAWSLGGVYSDYTF. CDR3 DNA, as far as it was read: TGTGCCTGGAGTCTCGGGGGAGTGTACTCCGACTACACC.

On this clone: Mouse gene names and germline throughout. Sequencing ends 1 residue short of the CDR3 end; the germline J gene provides the rest. The rearrangement joins TRBV19 to TRBJ1-1; possibly TRBD1 for D (5 bases). Trimming shortened V by 3 bases and J by 3 bases, and 6 bases separated the two germline ends. In germline, CDR1 is FNHDT, CDR2 SITEND (reference sequence). The CDR3 runs to 12 residues. The CDR3 spells CASSTGHTEVFF. The sequenced part of the CDR3 DNA is TGTGCCAGCAGTACGGGACACACAGAAGTCTTC.

Details on this clone: Mouse germline and gene names are used. The read falls 1 residue short of the CDR3 end, and the missing part is taken from the germline J gene. This chain joins TRBV5 and TRBJ2-5; D ambiguous. V lost 2 bases to trimming and J lost 4 bases, with 7 bases between them. Per germline, CDR1 LGHNA and CDR2 YNLKQL (reference sequence). The CDR3 extends over 13 amino acids. CDR3 DNA (partial): TGTGCCAGCAGCCAATCTGGAAAAGACACCCAGTAC. Its translation: CASSQSGKDTQY. From start to end, the CDR3 is CASSQSGKDTQYF.

This clone has a single count. The gene names given are mouse names. The read finishes 1 residue shy of the CDR3 end, and the germline J gene is used to complete it. The V gene is TRBV24, the J gene TRBJ1-1; no definite D call. Trimming pared 2 bases from V and 8 bases from J, leaving 6 bases between. The CDR3 covers 11 residues. The germline CDR1 and CDR2 sequences are KGHTA and FRNEEI. Incomplete CDR3 DNA: TGTGCCAGCAGTCTGAGACTGGAAGTCTTC. Amino acids: CASSLRLEVF. The complete CDR3 sequence is CASSLRLEVFF.

Comments on this clone: These gene names are mouse names. The read stops 1 residue short of the end of the CDR3; the missing end is completed from the germline J gene. This sample includes further DNA sequences coding for the same CDR3. The chain carries TRBV31 and TRBJ2-4, with D perhaps assigned TRBD1 or TRBD2 (6 bases each). The CDR3 extends over 14 amino acids. The germline V gene has CDR1 GKSSPN and CDR2 SITVG. V lost 0 bases to trimming and J lost 0 bases, with 7 bases between them. CDR3 sequence: CAWSLGGSQNTLYF. CDR3 DNA (partial): TGTGCCTGGAGTCTAGGGGGGAGTCAAAACACCTTGTAC.

Comments on this clone: The listed genes are named as in mouse. The sequenced fragment ends 1 residue before the CDR3 boundary, so the rest is inferred from the germline J gene. V usage is TRBV1 and J usage is TRBJ1-1; D unresolved. The CDR3 covers 11 residues. Germline lookup yields CDR1 NSQYPW and CDR2 LRSPGD (reference sequence). Trimming cost V 0 bases and J 7 bases, with 3 bases left between them. The CDR3 is CTCSADLEVFF. The CDR3 bases that were read are TGCACCTGCAGTGCAGATCTAGAAGTCTTC.

Concerning this clone itself: Germline and genes: mouse. The read falls 1 residue short of the CDR3 end, and the missing part is taken from the germline J gene. The genes are TRBV2 and TRBJ2-7; tentatively, D is TRBD1 or TRBD2 (5 bases each). Trimming removed 0 bases at V and 7 bases at J, with 16 bases between. This CDR3 has 15 amino acids. The germline gives CDR1 LGHNA, CDR2 YSYQKL. The CDR3 loop is CASSQEGLGGREQYF. Partial CDR3 DNA: TGTGCCAGCAGCCAAGAGGGGCTGGGAGGAAGGGAACAGTAC.

In the case of this clone: All gene names here are mouse names. Coverage ceases 1 residue before the CDR3 finishes, and the germline J gene fills in the end. This chain uses TRBV13-2 with TRBJ2-1; TRBD1 agrees at 10 bases. Germline V gives CDR1 NNHNN, CDR2 SYGAGS (reference sequence). CDR3 length equals 15 residues. J was trimmed by 4 bases and V by 3 bases; bases with no gene match: 4. Incomplete CDR3 DNA: TGTGCCAGCGGTGCCCGGGACAGGGGTTATGCTGAGCAGTTC. As protein: CASGARDRGYAEQF. The CDR3 in full is CASGARDRGYAEQFF.

To note about this clone: All gene names here are mouse names. Sequencing ends 1 residue short of the CDR3 end; the germline J gene provides the rest. The rearrangement joins TRBV29 to TRBJ2-2, with 7 bases that match TRBD1. The V segment lost 4 bases and the J segment 3 bases; nucleotides outside the gene matches: 2. The length of the CDR3 is 14 residues. Germline V gene sequence: CDR1 MSHET, CDR2 SYDVDS. CDR3 bases read: TGTGCTAGCAGTTCGACAGGGTACACCGGGCAGCTCTAC. The encoded protein is CASSSTGYTGQLY. The complete CDR3 protein is CASSSTGYTGQLYF.

With respect to this clone: Mouse gene names apply. From the germline J gene comes the end of the CDR3, since the read stops 1 residue before it. V and J are TRBV24 and TRBJ2-5; 10 nucleotides agree with TRBD1. The CDR3 has 15 amino acids. The germline gives CDR1 KGHTA, CDR2 FRNEEI. The trim removed 4 bases at V and 6 bases at J, leaving 7 bases unmatched. The covered CDR3 bases are TGTGCCAGCAGTCCCCGGGACAGGGGAAGGGACACCCAGTAC. It codes for CASSPRDRGRDTQY. The entire CDR3 protein is CASSPRDRGRDTQYF.

As for this clone: Gene names and germline match the mouse. The CDR3 end is not reached by the read, which stops 1 residue before it; the germline J gene fills it in. The chain uses TRBV5 and TRBJ1-1; 7 nucleotides align to TRBD1. V trimming: 1 base; J trimming: 5 bases; junction bases outside the gene matches: 1. The CDR3 consists of 13 residues. From germline, CDR1 is LGHNA and CDR2 YNLKQL (reference sequence). The CDR3 bases that were read are TGTGCCAGCAGCCAAGGGGACAGAACAGAAGTCTTC. Its translation is CASSQGDRTEVF. The entire CDR3 sequence reads CASSQGDRTEVFF.

On this clone: The listed genes are named as in mouse. The read terminates 1 residue ahead of where the CDR3 ends, so the germline J gene completes it. The gene calls are TRBV14 and TRBJ2-5; a weak D match, TRBD2 (6 bases). The CDR3 loop spans 13 amino acids. Germline CDR1 SGHDT, CDR2 FRDEAV. Deletions cut 5 bases from V and 2 bases from J, with 9 bases between. The CDR3 DNA, read in part, is TGTGCCAGCAGACGGGACTTCCAAGACACCCAGTAC. Amino acids: CASRRDFQDTQY. The full CDR3 reads CASRRDFQDTQYF.